The entry below describes one TCR beta chain. Data came from immunoSEQ multiplex PCR; TCRdb stores just in-frame clones and leaves some out. The sample shows over 100,000 clones, 87% of them seen only once. This sample is part of a study of blood T cell repertoires in COVID-19. The material sequenced was peripheral blood. The clonotype originates from a man aged 50-60 years with active COVID-19.

CDR3 residues: CASTRDTRNQPQHF. The CDR3 nucleotides read TGTGCCAGTACCAGGGACACGAGAAATCAGCCCCAGCATTTT. The chain is built from TRBV19 and TRBJ1-5; TRBD1 might be the D (6 bases). The ends were cut back, 7 bases at V and 4 bases at J, with 14 bases in the middle. The CDR3 spans 14 residues. In germline, CDR1 is LNHDA, CDR2 SQIVND (reference sequence).